This T cell receptor beta chain was captured by sequencing in a study of pediatric ulcerative colitis. Study outcomes and limitations: Rectal repertoires separated controls, mild-moderate and acute severe colitis.

Method: immunoSEQ multiplex PCR; TCRdb's copy keeps in-frame clones and lacks some. This sample has more than 50,000 clones, with 85% to 90% found just once. Germline V gives CDR1 LNHDA, CDR2 SQIVND (reference sequence). The junction had 13 bases not matched to a gene; V was cut back by 4 bases and J by 5 bases. CDR3 length: 19 amino acids. With regard to this clone: No antigen is known for it.

The TCR sequence derives from a boy aged 5-17 years who was a control in a study of pediatric ulcerative colitis. The V and J genes are TRBV19 and TRBJ2-2, with 13 bases that match TRBD2. Sequenced material: blood. CDR3 coding DNA: TGTGCCAGTAGTACGACCACTTGGACTAGCGGGGGTCGGACCGGGGAGCTGTTTTTT. Translating gives CASSTTTWTSGGRTGELFF.